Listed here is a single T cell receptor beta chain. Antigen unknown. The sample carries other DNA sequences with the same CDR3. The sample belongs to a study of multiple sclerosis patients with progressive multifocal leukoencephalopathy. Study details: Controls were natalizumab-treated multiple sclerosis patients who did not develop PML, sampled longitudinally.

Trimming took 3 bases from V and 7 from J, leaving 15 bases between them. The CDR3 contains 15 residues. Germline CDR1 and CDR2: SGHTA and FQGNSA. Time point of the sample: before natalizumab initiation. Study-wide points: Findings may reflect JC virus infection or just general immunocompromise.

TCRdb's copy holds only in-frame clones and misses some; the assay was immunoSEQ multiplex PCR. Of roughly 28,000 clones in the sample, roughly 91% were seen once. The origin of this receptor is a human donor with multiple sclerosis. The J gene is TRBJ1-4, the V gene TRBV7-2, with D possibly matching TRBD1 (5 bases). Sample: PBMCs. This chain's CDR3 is CASSLGPQGSEKLFF. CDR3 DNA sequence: TGTGCCAGCAGCTTGGGGCCTCAGGGTAGTGAAAAACTGTTTTTT.